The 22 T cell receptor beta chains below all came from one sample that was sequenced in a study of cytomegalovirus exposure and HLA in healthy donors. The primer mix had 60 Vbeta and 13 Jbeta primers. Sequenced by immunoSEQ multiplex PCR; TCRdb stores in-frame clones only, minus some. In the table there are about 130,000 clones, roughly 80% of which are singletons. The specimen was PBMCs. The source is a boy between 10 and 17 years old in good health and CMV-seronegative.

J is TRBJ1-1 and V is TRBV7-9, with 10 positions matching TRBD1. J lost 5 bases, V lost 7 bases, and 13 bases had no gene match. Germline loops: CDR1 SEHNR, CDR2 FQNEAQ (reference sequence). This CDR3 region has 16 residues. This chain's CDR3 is CASTLRGQGMRTEAFF. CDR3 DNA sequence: TGTGCCAGCACCCTCCGGGGACAGGGGATGAGGACTGAAGCTTTCTTT. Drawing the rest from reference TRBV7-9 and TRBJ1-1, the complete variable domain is DTGVSQNPRHKITKRGQNVTFRCDPISEHNRLYWYRQTLGQGPEFLTYFQNEAQLEKSRLLSDRFSAERPKGSFSTLEIQRTEQGDSAMYLCASTLRGQGMRTEAFFGQGTRLTVV.

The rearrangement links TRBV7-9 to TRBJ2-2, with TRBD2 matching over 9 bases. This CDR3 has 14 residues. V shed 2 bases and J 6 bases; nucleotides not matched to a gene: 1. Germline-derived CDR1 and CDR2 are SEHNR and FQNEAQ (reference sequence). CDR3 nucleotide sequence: TGTGCCAGCAGCTTAATAGCGGGAGCCGGGGAGCTGTTTTTT. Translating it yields CASSLIAGAGELFF.

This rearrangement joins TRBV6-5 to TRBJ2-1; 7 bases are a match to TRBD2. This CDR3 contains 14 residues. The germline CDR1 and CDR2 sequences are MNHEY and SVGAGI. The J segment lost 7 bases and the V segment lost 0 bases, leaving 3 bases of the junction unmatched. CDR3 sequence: CASSYSTSPNEQFF. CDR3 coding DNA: TGTGCCAGCAGTTACTCGACTAGCCCTAATGAGCAGTTCTTC.

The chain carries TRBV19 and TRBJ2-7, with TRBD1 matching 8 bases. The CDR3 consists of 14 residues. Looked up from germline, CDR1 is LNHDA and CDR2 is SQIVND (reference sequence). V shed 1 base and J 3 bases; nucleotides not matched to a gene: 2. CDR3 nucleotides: TGTGCCAGTAGTATAGGGGACAGGTACTACGAGCAGTACTTC. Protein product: CASSIGDRYYEQYF. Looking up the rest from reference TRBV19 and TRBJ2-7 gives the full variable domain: DGGITQSPKYLFRKEGQNVTLSCEQNLNHDAMYWYRQDPGQGLRLIYYSQIVNDFQKGDIAEGYSVSREKKESFPLTVTSAQKNPTAFYLCASSIGDRYYEQYFGPGTRLTVT.

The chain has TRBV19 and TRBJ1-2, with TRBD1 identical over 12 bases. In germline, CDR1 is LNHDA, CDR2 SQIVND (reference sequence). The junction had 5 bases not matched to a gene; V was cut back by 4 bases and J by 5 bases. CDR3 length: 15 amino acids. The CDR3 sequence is CASSTGTGGAYGYTF. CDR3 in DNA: TGTGCCAGTAGTACCGGGACAGGGGGCGCTTATGGCTACACCTTC.

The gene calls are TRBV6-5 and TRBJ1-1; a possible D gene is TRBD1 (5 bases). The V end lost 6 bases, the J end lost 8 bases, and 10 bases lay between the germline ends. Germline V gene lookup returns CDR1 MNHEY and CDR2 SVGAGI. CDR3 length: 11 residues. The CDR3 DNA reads TGTGCCAGCAGCCGGGCAGGGGAAGCTTTCTTT. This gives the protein CASSRAGEAFF.

CDR3 nucleotides: TGTGCCAGCAGCCTTGTGATGGGGGGGACCCAGTACTTC. Protein product: CASSLVMGGTQYF. The chain has TRBV7-9 and TRBJ2-5, with TRBD2 as a possible D gene (6 bases). V was shortened by 5 bases and J by 7 bases, with 14 bases between the two germline ends. CDR1 is SEHNR and CDR2 is FQNEAQ in the germline V gene (reference sequence). The CDR3 length is 13 residues.

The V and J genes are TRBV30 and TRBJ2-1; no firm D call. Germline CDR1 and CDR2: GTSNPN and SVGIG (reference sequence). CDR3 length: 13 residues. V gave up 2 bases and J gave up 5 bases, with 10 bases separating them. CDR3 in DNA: TGTGCCTGGAGTCCCCCCATTCACAATGAGCAGTTCTTC. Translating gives CAWSPPIHNEQFF.

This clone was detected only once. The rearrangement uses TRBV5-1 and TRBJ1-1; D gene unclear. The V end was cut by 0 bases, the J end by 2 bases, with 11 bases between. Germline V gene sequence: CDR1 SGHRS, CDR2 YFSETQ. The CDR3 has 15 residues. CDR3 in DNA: TGCGCCAGCAGCTTGGCCTCGGGAACAAACACTGAAGCTTTCTTT. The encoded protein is CASSLASGTNTEAFF.

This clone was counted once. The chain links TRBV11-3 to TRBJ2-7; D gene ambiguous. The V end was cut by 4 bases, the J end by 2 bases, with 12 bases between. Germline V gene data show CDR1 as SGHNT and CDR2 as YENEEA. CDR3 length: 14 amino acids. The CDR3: CASSSPLFPYEQYF. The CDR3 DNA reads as TGTGCCAGCAGCTCCCCTTTATTCCCCTACGAGCAGTACTTC. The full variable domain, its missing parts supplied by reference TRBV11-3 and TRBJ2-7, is EAGVVQSPRYKIIEKKQPVAFWCNPISGHNTLYWYLQNLGQGPELLIRYENEEAVDDSQLPKDRFSAERLKGVDSTLKIQPAELGDSAVYLCASSSPLFPYEQYFGPGTRLTVT.

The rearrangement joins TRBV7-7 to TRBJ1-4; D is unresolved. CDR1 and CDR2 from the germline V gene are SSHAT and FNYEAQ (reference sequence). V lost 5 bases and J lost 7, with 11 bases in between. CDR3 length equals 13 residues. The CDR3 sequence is CASSGSSGEKLFF. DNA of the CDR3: TGTGCCAGCAGCGGAAGTTCGGGTGAAAAACTGTTTTTT.

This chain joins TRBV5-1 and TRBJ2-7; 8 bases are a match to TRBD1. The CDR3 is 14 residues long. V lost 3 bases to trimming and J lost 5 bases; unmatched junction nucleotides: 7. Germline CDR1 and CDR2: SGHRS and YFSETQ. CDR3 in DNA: TGCGCCAGCAGCTCCAGGGGGCGAGGGCACGAGCAGTACTTC. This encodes CASSSRGRGHEQYF.

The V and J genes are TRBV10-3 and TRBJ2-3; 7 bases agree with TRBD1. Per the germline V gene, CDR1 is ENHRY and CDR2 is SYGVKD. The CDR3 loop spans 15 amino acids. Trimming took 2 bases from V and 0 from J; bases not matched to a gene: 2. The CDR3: CAISEGRGSTDTQYF. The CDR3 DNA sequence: TGTGCCATCAGTGAGGGCAGGGGGAGCACAGATACGCAGTATTTT.

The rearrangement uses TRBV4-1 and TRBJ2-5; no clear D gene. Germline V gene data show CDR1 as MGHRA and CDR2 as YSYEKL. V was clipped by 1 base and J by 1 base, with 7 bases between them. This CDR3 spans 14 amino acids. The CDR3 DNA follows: TGCGCCAGCAGCCAAGTTGAGCGCCAAGAGACCCAGTACTTC. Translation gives CASSQVERQETQYF.

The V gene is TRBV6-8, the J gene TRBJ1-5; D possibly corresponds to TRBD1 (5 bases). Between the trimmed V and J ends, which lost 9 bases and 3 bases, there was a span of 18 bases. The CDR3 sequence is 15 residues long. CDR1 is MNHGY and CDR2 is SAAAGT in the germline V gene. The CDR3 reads CARSRGRAPNQPQHF. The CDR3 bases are TGTGCCAGATCAAGGGGCAGGGCCCCCAATCAGCCCCAGCATTTT.

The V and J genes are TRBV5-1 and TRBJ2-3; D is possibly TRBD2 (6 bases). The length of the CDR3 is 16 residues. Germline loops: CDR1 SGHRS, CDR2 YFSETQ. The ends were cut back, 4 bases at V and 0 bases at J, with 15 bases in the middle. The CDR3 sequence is CASSLSSAASTDTQYF. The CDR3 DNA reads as TGCGCCAGCAGCCTGTCTAGCGCCGCTAGCACAGATACGCAGTATTTT.

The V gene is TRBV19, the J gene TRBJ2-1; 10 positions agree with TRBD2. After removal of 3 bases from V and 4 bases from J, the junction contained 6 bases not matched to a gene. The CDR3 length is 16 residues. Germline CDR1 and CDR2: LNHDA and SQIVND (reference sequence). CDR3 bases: TGTGCCAGTAGTATGTCGTCTAGCGGGGGATACAATGAGCAGTTCTTC. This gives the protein CASSMSSSGGYNEQFF.

The CDR3 is CASTIGYTF. The CDR3 DNA sequence: TGTGCCAGCACAATCGGCTACACCTTC. V gene TRBV5-8 combines with J gene TRBJ1-2; D unclear. The length of the CDR3 is 9 residues. Germline CDR1 reads SGHTS; CDR2 reads YDEGEE. V was trimmed by 6 bases and J by 8 bases, leaving 5 bases between them.

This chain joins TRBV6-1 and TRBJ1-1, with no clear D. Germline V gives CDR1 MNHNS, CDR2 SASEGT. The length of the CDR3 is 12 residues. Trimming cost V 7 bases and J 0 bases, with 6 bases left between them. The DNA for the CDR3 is TGTGCCAGCATCCTAATGAACACTGAAGCTTTCTTT. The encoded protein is CASILMNTEAFF.

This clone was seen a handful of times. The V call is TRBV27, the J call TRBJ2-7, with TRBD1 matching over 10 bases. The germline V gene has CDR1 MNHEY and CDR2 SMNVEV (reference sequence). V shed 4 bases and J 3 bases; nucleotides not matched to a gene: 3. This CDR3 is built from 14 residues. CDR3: CASSWTGGHYEQYF. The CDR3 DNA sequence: TGTGCCAGCAGTTGGACAGGGGGGCACTACGAGCAGTACTTC.

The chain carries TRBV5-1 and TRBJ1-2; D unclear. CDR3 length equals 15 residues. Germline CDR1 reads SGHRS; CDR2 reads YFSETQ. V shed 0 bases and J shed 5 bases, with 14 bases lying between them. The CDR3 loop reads CASSLGGREEYGYTF. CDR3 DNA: TGCGCCAGCAGCTTGGGAGGACGGGAGGAATATGGCTACACCTTC. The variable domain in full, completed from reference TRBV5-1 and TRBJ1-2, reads KAGVTQTPRYLIKTRGQQVTLSCSPISGHRSVSWYQQTPGQGLQFLFEYFSETQRNKGNFPGRFSGRQFSNSRSEMNVSTLELGDSALYLCASSLGGREEYGYTFGSGTRLTVV.

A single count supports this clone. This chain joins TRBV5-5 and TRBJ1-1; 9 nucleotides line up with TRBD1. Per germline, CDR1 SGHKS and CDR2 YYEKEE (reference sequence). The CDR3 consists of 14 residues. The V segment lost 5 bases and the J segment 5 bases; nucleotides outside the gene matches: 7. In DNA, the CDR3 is TGTGCCAGCAGGAAGACAGGGGGAAATACTGAAGCTTTCTTT. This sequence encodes CASRKTGGNTEAFF.